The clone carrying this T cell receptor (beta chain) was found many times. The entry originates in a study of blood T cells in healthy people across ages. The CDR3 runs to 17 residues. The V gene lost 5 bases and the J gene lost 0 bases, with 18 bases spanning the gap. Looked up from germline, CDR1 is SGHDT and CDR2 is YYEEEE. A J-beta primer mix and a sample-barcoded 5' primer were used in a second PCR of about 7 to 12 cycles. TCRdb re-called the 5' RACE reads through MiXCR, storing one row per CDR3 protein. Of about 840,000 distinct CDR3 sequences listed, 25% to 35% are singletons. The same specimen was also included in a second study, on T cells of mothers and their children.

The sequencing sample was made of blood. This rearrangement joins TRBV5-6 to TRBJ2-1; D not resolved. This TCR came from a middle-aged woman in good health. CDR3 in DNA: TGTGCCAGCAGTTCTGGGTTGTCGTCGAGCTCCTACAATGAGCAGTTCTTC. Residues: CASSSGLSSSSYNEQFF.